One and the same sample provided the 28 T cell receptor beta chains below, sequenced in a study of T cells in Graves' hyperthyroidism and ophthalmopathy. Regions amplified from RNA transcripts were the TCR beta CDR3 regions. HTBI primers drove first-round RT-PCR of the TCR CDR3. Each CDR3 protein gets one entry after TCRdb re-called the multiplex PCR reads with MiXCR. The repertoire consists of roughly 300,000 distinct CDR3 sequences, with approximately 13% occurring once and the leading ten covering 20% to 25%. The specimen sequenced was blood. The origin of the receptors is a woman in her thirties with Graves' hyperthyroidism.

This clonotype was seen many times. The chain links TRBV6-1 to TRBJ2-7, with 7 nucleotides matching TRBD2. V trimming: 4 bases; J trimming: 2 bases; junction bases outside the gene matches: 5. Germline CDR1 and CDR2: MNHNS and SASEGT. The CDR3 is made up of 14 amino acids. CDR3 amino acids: CASSGLAVTYEQYF. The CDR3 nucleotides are TGTGCCAGCAGTGGTCTAGCGGTTACCTACGAGCAGTACTTC.

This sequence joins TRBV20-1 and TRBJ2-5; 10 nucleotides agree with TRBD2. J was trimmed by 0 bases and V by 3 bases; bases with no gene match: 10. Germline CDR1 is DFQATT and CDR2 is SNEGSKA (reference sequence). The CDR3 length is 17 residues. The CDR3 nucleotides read TGCAGTGCTAGTAACCCGGCTAGCGGGAGTTACCAAGAGACCCAGTACTTC. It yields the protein CSASNPASGSYQETQYF.

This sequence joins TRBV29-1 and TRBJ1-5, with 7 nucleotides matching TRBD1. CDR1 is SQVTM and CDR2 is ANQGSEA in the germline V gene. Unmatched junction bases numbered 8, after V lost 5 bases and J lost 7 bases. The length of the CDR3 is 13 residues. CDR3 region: CSVTTGPAQPQHF. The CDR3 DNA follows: TGCAGCGTTACGACAGGGCCCGCGCAGCCCCAGCATTTT.

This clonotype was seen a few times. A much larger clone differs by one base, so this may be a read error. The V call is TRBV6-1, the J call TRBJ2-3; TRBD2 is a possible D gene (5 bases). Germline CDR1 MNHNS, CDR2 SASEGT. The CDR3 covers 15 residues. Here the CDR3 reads CASSELYGKTDRQYF. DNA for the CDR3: TGCGCCAGCAGTGAATTGTACGGGAAAACAGATAGGCAGTATTTT.

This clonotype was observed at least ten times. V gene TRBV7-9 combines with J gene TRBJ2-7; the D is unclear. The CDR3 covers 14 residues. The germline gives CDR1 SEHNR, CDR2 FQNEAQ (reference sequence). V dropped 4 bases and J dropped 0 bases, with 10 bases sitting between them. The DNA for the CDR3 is TGTGCCAGCAGCTCCGGTTTCTTCTCCTACGAGCAGTACTTC. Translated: CASSSGFFSYEQYF.

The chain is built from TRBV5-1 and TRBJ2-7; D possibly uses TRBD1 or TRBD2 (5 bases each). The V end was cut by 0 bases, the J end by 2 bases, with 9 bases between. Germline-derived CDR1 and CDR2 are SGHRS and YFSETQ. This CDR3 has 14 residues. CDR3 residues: CASSLGDRPYEQYF. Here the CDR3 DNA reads TGCGCCAGCAGCTTGGGGGACCGTCCCTACGAGCAGTACTTC.

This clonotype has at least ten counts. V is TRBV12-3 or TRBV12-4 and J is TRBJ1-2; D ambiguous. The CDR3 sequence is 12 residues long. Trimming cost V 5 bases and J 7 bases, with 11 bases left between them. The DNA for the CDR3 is TGTGCCAGCAGTGAGAGGGCCCGTGGCTACACCTTC. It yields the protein CASSERARGYTF.

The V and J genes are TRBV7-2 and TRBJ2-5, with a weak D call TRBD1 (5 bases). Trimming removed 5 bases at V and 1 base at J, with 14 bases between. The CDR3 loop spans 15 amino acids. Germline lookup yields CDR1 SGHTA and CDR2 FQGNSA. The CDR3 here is CASSRAQGTQETQYF. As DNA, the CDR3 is TGTGCCAGCAGCCGGGCGCAGGGCACCCAAGAGACCCAGTACTTC.

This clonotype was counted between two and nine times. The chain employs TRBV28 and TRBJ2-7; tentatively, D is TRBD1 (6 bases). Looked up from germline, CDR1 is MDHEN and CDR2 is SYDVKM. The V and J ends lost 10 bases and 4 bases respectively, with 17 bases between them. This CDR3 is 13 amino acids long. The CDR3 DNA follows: TGTGCCACCATAGCTGGGACAAAGTACGAGCAGTACTTC. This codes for CATIAGTKYEQYF.

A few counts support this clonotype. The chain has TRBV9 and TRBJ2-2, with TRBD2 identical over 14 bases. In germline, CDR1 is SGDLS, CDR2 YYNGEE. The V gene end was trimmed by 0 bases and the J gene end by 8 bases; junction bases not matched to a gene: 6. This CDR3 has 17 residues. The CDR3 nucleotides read TGTGCCAGCAGCGTAGACGTCGGGACTAGCGGGAGAGGGGAGCTGTTTTTT. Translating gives CASSVDVGTSGRGELFF.

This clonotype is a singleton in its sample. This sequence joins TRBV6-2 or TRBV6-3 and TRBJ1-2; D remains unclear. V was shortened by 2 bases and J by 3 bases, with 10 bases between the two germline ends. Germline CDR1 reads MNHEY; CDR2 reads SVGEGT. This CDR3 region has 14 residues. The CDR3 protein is CASSYDTDDYGYTF. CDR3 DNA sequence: TGTGCCAGCAGTTACGACACGGACGACTATGGCTACACCTTC.

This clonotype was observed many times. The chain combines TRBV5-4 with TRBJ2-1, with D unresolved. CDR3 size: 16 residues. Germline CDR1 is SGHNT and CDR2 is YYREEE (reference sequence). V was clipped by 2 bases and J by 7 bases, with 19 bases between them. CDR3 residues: CASSFTPARKGNEQFF. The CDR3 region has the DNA TGTGCCAGCAGCTTCACACCGGCCCGGAAGGGTAATGAGCAGTTCTTC. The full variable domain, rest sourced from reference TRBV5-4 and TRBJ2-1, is ETGVTQSPTHLIKTRGQQVTLRCSSQSGHNTVSWYQQALGQGPQFIFQYYREEENGRGNFPPRFSGLQFPNYSSELNVNALELDDSALYLCASSFTPARKGNEQFFGPGTRLTVL.

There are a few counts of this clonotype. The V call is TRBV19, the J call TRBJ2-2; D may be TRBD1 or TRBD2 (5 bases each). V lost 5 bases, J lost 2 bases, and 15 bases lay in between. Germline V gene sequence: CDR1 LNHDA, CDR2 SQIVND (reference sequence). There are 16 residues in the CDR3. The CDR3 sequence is CASSSGMGTNTGELFF. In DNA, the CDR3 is TGTGCCAGTAGTTCGGGTATGGGGACCAACACCGGGGAGCTGTTTTTT.

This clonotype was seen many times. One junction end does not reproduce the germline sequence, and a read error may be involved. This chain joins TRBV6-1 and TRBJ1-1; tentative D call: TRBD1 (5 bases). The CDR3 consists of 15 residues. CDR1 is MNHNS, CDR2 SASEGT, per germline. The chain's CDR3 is CASSKASQGGTEAFF. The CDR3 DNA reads TGTGCCAGCAGTAAAGCATCCCAGGGTGGTACTGAAGCTTTCTTT.

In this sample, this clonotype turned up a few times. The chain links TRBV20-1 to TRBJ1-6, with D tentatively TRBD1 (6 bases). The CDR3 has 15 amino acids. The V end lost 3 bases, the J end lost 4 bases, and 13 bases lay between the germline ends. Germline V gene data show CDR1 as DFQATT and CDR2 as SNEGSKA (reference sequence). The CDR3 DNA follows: TGCAGTGCTAGGGAGACAGGACGTTATAATTCACCCCTCCACTTT. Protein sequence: CSARETGRYNSPLHF.

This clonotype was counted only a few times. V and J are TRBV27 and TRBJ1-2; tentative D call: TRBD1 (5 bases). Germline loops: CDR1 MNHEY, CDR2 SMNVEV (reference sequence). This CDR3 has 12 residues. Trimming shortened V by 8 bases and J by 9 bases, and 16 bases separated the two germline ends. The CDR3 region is CASWDYSVSYTF. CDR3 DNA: TGTGCCAGCTGGGACTACTCGGTGAGCTACACCTTC.

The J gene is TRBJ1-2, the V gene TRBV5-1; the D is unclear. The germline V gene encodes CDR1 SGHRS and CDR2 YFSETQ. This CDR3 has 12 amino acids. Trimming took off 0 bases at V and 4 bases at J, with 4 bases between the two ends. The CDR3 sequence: CASSLASYGYTF. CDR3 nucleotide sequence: TGCGCCAGCAGCTTGGCTAGCTATGGCTACACCTTC.

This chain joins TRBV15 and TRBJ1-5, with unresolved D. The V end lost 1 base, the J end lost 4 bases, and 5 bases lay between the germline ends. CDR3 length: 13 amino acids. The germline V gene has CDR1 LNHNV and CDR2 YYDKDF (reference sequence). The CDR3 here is CATSRVGNQPQHF. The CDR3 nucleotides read TGTGCCACCAGCAGAGTCGGGAATCAGCCCCAGCATTTT.

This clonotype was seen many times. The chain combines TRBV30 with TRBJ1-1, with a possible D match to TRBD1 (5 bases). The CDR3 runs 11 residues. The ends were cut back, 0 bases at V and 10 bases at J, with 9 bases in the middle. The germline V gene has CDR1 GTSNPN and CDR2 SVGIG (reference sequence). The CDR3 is CAWSVGGGAFF. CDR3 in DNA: TGTGCCTGGAGTGTTGGGGGGGGAGCTTTCTTT.

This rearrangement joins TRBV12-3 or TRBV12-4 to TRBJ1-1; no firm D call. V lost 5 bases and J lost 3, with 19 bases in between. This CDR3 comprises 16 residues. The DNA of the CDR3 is TGTGCCAGCAGTCCCAACCCGGGATTAACAGACACTGAAGCTTTCTTT. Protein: CASSPNPGLTDTEAFF.

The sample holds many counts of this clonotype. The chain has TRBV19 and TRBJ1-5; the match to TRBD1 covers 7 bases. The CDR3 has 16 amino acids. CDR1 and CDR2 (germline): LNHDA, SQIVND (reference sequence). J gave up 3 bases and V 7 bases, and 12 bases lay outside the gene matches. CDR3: CASNPPRQGYNQPQHF. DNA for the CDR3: TGTGCCAGTAACCCTCCCCGACAGGGCTACAATCAGCCCCAGCATTTT.

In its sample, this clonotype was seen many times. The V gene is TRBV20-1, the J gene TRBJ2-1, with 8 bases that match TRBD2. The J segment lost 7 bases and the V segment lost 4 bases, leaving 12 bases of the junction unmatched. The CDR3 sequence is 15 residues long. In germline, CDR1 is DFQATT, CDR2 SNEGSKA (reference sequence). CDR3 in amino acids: CSAIRPGLGGNEQFF. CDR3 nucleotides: TGCAGTGCTATACGTCCGGGACTAGGGGGAAATGAGCAGTTCTTC.

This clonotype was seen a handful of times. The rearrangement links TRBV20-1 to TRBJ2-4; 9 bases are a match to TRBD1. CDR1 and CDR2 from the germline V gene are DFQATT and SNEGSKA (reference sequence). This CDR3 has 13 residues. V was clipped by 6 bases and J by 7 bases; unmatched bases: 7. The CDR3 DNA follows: TGCAGTGCACTACCGGGACAGGGCAACATTCAGTACTTC. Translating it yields CSALPGQGNIQYF.

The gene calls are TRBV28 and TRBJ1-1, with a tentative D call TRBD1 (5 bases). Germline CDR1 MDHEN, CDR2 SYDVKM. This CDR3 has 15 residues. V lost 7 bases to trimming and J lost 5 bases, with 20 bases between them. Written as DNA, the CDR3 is TGTGCCAGCACCCACCACCGGGGGGGGAGGACTGAAGCTTTCTTT. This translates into CASTHHRGGRTEAFF. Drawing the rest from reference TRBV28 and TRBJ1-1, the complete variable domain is DVKVTQSSRYLVKRTGEKVFLECVQDMDHENMFWYRQDPGLGLRLIYFSYDVKMKEKGDIPEGYSVSREKKERFSLILESASTNQTSMYLCASTHHRGGRTEAFFGQGTRLTVV.

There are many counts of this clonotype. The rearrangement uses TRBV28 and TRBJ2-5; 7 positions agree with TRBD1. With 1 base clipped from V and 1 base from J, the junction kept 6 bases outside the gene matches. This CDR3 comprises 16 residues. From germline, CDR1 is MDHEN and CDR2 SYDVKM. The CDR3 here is CASSLYPGGSQETQYF. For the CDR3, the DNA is TGTGCCAGCAGTTTATATCCAGGGGGTAGCCAAGAGACCCAGTACTTC.

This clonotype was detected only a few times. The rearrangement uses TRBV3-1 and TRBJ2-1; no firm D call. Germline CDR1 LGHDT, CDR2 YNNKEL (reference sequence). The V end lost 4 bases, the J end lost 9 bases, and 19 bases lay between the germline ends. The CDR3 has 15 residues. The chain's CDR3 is CASSPHSGVAREQFF. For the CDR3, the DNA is TGTGCCAGCAGCCCCCACTCCGGAGTGGCACGTGAGCAGTTCTTC.

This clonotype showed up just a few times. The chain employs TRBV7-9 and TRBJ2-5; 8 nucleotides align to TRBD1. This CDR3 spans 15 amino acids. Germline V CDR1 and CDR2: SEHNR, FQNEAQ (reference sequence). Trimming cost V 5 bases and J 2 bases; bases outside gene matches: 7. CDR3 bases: TGTGCCAGCAGCCCCCTGGGACAGGCACAAGAGACCCAGTACTTC. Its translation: CASSPLGQAQETQYF.

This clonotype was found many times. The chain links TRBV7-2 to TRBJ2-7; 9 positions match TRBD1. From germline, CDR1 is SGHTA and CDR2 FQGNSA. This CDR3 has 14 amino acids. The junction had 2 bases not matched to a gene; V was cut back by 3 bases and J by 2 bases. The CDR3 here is CASSLDRGTYEQYF. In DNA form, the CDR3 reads TGTGCCAGCAGCTTGGACAGGGGCACCTACGAGCAGTACTTC.